These 10 T cell receptor beta chains share one sample of origin, sequenced in a study of blood T cell repertoires in COVID-19. Method: immunoSEQ multiplex PCR; TCRdb's copy keeps in-frame clones and lacks some. The repertoire includes about 220,000 clones, 85% of them detected once, and more than 2% sits in the top ten. The sample comprised peripheral blood. Every receptor here comes from a woman in her 70s with COVID-19, enrolled during active disease.

The chain carries TRBV7-2 and TRBJ1-4, with D possibly being TRBD1 (5 bases). Trimming stripped 1 base from V and 7 bases from J, with 10 bases between. Looked up from germline, CDR1 is SGHTA and CDR2 is FQGNSA. This CDR3 contains 14 residues. CDR3 loop: CASSLEQEGEKLFF. CDR3 in DNA: TGTGCCAGCAGCTTAGAACAGGAAGGTGAAAAACTGTTTTTT.

The J gene is TRBJ1-1, the V gene TRBV19; D remains unclear. Trimming removed 7 bases at V and 0 bases at J, with 9 bases between. This CDR3 contains 13 residues. The germline gives CDR1 LNHDA, CDR2 SQIVND (reference sequence). The CDR3 DNA sequence: TGTGCCAGTACCGCCGGGGTGAACACTGAAGCTTTCTTT. This sequence encodes CASTAGVNTEAFF.

The rearrangement joins TRBV9 to TRBJ2-3; tentative D call: TRBD1 (5 bases). V lost 5 bases, J lost 1 base, and 14 bases lay in between. The CDR3 totals 15 residues. The germline V gene has CDR1 SGDLS and CDR2 YYNGEE. CDR3 in DNA: TGTGCCAGCAGTGTCGACAGTACCCGCACAGATACGCAGTATTTT. Translation: CASSVDSTRTDTQYF.

This clone was found once. The V call is TRBV5-4, the J call TRBJ2-1, with TRBD1 matching over 8 bases. CDR3 size: 15 residues. J gave up 5 bases and V 2 bases, and 6 bases lay outside the gene matches. Germline values: CDR1 SGHNT, CDR2 YYREEE (reference sequence). CDR3 region: CASSFDRGSHNEQFF. CDR3 bases: TGTGCCAGCAGCTTTGACAGGGGATCGCACAATGAGCAGTTCTTC.

This rearrangement joins TRBV5-1 to TRBJ2-5, with 11 bases identical to TRBD2. CDR1 SGHRS and CDR2 YFSETQ come from the germline V gene. This CDR3 comprises 16 residues. After removal of 4 bases from V and 3 bases from J, the junction contained 8 bases not matched to a gene. CDR3 coding DNA: TGCGCCAGCAGCCTCCGACATAGCGGGGGGGAAGAGACCCAGTACTTC. This encodes CASSLRHSGGEETQYF.

The rearrangement joins TRBV4-3 to TRBJ1-3; D unclear. Germline values: CDR1 LGHNA, CDR2 YSLEER. This CDR3 spans 14 amino acids. Trimming stripped 4 bases from V and 0 bases from J, with 7 bases between. As DNA, the CDR3 is TGCGCCAGCAGCCCGACAACCTCTGGAAACACCATATATTTT. This gives the protein CASSPTTSGNTIYF.

The chain is built from TRBV5-1 and TRBJ2-3; TRBD2 matches 7 bases. The V segment lost 0 bases and the J segment 3 bases; nucleotides outside the gene matches: 13. This CDR3 spans 18 amino acids. CDR1 and CDR2 (germline): SGHRS, YFSETQ. CDR3 protein: CASSLATPPPRGTDTQYF. The CDR3 DNA sequence: TGCGCCAGCAGCTTGGCCACACCTCCACCGCGGGGGACAGATACGCAGTATTTT.

J is TRBJ2-6 and V is TRBV18, with 8 bases that match TRBD1. CDR3 length: 17 amino acids. Trimming cost V 3 bases and J 0 bases; bases outside gene matches: 4. Per germline, CDR1 KGHSH and CDR2 LQKENI. The CDR3 DNA reads TGTGCCAGCTCACCGGGACAGGCTAGCTCTGGGGCCAACGTCCTGACTTTC. Its protein is CASSPGQASSGANVLTF.

The chain joins TRBV7-9 to TRBJ1-2; maybe TRBD1 (5 bases). V lost 1 base, J lost 7 bases, and 13 bases lay in between. There are 14 residues in the CDR3. Germline V gives CDR1 SEHNR, CDR2 FQNEAQ (reference sequence). Here the CDR3 reads CASSLEAGKFGYTF. The CDR3 region has the DNA TGTGCCAGCAGCTTAGAGGCAGGGAAGTTTGGCTACACCTTC.

The chain combines TRBV7-9 with TRBJ2-1; 12 nucleotides agree with TRBD2. V gave up 6 bases and J gave up 1 base; unmatched junction bases: 4. The CDR3 consists of 16 residues. CDR1 is SEHNR and CDR2 is FQNEAQ in the germline V gene (reference sequence). The CDR3 DNA reads as TGTGCCAGCAGTCCTGGACTAGCGGGATCCTACAATGAGCAGTTCTTC. Its protein product is CASSPGLAGSYNEQFF.